This T cell receptor (beta chain) was sequenced in a study of T cell changes during pregnancy in multiple sclerosis. This clone occurred a few times. Losses at the gene ends were 8 bases for V and 0 bases for J; bases not matched to a gene: 12. The CDR3 totals 16 residues. The germline gives CDR1 LGHNA, CDR2 YSLEER. Produced via immunoSEQ multiplex PCR; TCRdb's table is partial and in-frame only. Altogether tens of thousands of clones are present, less than 95% being singletons, with the ten largest covering 9.5% to 12%. Specimen: CD8+ T cells from peripheral blood mononuclear cells, collected before pregnancy. The V and J genes are TRBV4-3 and TRBJ1-1; 7 bases are a match to TRBD1. The TCR comes from a female donor with multiple sclerosis, enrolled in a pregnancy study. The CDR3 here is CASSTFPDRLNTEAFF. The CDR3 nucleotides read TGCGCCAGCTCAACCTTCCCGGACAGGTTGAACACTGAAGCTTTCTTT.